This TCR beta chain was captured by sequencing in a study of cytomegalovirus exposure and HLA in healthy donors. Per germline, CDR1 SGHRS and CDR2 YFSETQ. Trimming took off 2 bases at V and 8 bases at J, with 10 bases between the two ends. CDR3 length equals 13 residues. Only in-frame clones appear in the TCRdb table, and some are missing; sequencing was by immunoSEQ multiplex PCR. The sample yields around 150,000 clones, 85% to 90% seen once. A single count supports this clone. This chain connects TRBV5-1 to TRBJ2-2, with no clear D. The receptor was isolated from a woman aged 18 to 35 in good health and CMV-seropositive. What was sequenced was PBMCs. The CDR3 DNA is TGCGCCAGCAGCTTTTTTTCCCCGGGGGAGCTGTTTTTT. This gives the protein CASSFFSPGELFF.